The 10 T cell receptor beta chains in this list originate from one sample, sequenced in a study of T cell responses to AZD1222 COVID-19 vaccine. Assay used: immunoSEQ multiplex PCR; TCRdb lists only in-frame clones, some missing. Of fewer than 150,000 clones listed, roughly 90% are singletons. The source material was peripheral blood, sampled 28 days after the second AZD1222 dose. The receptors stem from an adult who received the AZD1222 COVID-19 vaccine.

The chain uses TRBV18 and TRBJ2-3; 7 bases fit TRBD1. The trim removed 5 bases at V and 1 base at J, leaving 9 bases unmatched. This CDR3 comprises 16 residues. The germline V gene has CDR1 KGHSH and CDR2 LQKENI. This chain's CDR3 is CASSAMTGSGTDTQYF. The CDR3 nucleotides read TGTGCCAGCTCAGCTATGACAGGGTCGGGCACAGATACGCAGTATTTT.

V and J are TRBV18 and TRBJ2-3; D call uncertain. The CDR3 covers 14 residues. V lost 0 bases and J lost 2, with 6 bases in between. Looked up from germline, CDR1 is KGHSH and CDR2 is LQKENI. In DNA, the CDR3 is TGTGCCAGCTCACCACCCCCCTTCACAGATACGCAGTATTTT. Its translation: CASSPPPFTDTQYF. Together with reference TRBV18 and TRBJ2-3, the CDR3 gives the full variable domain: NAGVMQNPRHLVRRRGQEARLRCSPMKGHSHVYWYRQLPEEGLKFMVYLQKENIIDESGMPKERFSAEFPKEGPSILRIQQVVRGDSAAYFCASSPPPFTDTQYFGPGTRLTVL.

This chain connects TRBV6-5 to TRBJ1-5, with D unclear. Germline V gene lookup returns CDR1 MNHEY and CDR2 SVGAGI. CDR3 length: 12 residues. V was clipped by 7 bases and J by 3 bases, with 7 bases between them. CDR3 DNA sequence: TGTGCCAGCAAGATTCCCAATCAGCCCCAGCATTTT. Its translation is CASKIPNQPQHF.

This chain connects TRBV5-1 to TRBJ2-7; weak D call: TRBD2 (5 bases). The CDR3 has 13 amino acids. Germline CDR1 SGHRS, CDR2 YFSETQ. V lost 7 bases and J 3 bases, leaving 14 bases between the germline ends. This chain's CDR3 is CASGQRVNYEQYF. The DNA of the CDR3 is TGCGCCAGCGGTCAGAGGGTCAACTACGAGCAGTACTTC. Combining the CDR3 with reference TRBV5-1 and TRBJ2-7 gives the whole variable domain KAGVTQTPRYLIKTRGQQVTLSCSPISGHRSVSWYQQTPGQGLQFLFEYFSETQRNKGNFPGRFSGRQFSNSRSEMNVSTLELGDSALYLCASGQRVNYEQYFGPGTRLTVT.

The chain joins TRBV20-1 to TRBJ2-5, with D possibly called TRBD1 or TRBD2 (5 bases each). The CDR3 has 11 residues. The V gene lost 5 bases and the J gene lost 13 bases, with 17 bases spanning the gap. Germline values: CDR1 DFQATT, CDR2 SNEGSKA (reference sequence). Here the CDR3 reads CSAPSGDRPYF. In DNA form, the CDR3 reads TGCAGTGCTCCCTCCGGGGACCGTCCGTACTTC.

V gene TRBV28 combines with J gene TRBJ2-5; D may be TRBD1 (5 bases). This CDR3 is built from 12 residues. Trimming took off 6 bases at V and 4 bases at J, with 9 bases between the two ends. The germline V gene encodes CDR1 MDHEN and CDR2 SYDVKM. Here the CDR3 DNA reads TGTGCCAGCAGAAAGGGGCGAGAGACCCAGTACTTC. Residues: CASRKGRETQYF. Based on the CDR3 plus reference TRBV28 and TRBJ2-5, the full variable domain is DVKVTQSSRYLVKRTGEKVFLECVQDMDHENMFWYRQDPGLGLRLIYFSYDVKMKEKGDIPEGYSVSREKKERFSLILESASTNQTSMYLCASRKGRETQYFGPGTRLLVL.

The rearrangement joins TRBV11-2 to TRBJ1-2; 8 bases line up with TRBD1. In germline, CDR1 is SGHAT, CDR2 FQNNGV. J gave up 8 bases and V 5 bases, and 10 bases lay outside the gene matches. The length of the CDR3 is 14 residues. The CDR3 is CASSLGTGTGGYTF. The CDR3 DNA reads TGTGCCAGCAGCCTCGGGACAGGTACTGGAGGCTACACCTTC.

This sequence joins TRBV4-2 and TRBJ1-4, with D possibly TRBD1 on 6 matching bases. With 2 bases removed from V and 4 bases from J, the gap between germline ends came to 20 bases. Germline CDR1 is LGHNA and CDR2 is YNFKEQ. There are 18 residues in the CDR3. CDR3 amino acids: CASSQSPTRGQINEKLFF. In nucleotides, the CDR3 is TGTGCCAGCAGCCAAAGTCCTACACGCGGACAGATTAATGAAAAACTGTTTTTT.

The gene calls are TRBV9 and TRBJ1-2; D gene ambiguous. The V end was cut by 3 bases, the J end by 5 bases, with 17 bases between. Germline-derived CDR1 and CDR2 are SGDLS and YYNGEE. The CDR3 loop spans 15 amino acids. CDR3 DNA sequence: TGTGCCAGCAGCGCTTACAATCCCGGACGGTATGGCTACACCTTC. This gives the protein CASSAYNPGRYGYTF.

J is TRBJ2-7 and V is TRBV27; D not resolved. V dropped 8 bases and J dropped 3 bases, with 26 bases sitting between them. The CDR3 covers 17 residues. CDR1 MNHEY and CDR2 SMNVEV come from the germline V gene (reference sequence). This chain's CDR3 is CASVPPAPTVGNYEQYV. The CDR3 bases are TGTGCCAGCGTCCCCCCGGCCCCTACAGTGGGCAACTACGAGCAGTACGTC.